Shown below are 20 T cell receptor beta chains from a single sample sequenced in a study of T-cell reconstitution after alpha-beta-depleted transplantation in children. Unique molecular identifiers were used in preparing the TCRbeta library. One entry per CDR3 protein results from TCRdb running MiXCR on the PCR reads. This table has 300,000 or so distinct CDR3 sequences, approximately 23% appearing once. The sample in question was PBMCs, mostly from graft donor cells, obtained 180 days after TCRalphabeta/CD19-depleted stem cell transplant. These receptors were obtained from a male patient younger than 18 who had a stem cell transplant for acute lymphoblastic leukemia, so the T cells may come from the graft donor.

The table lists this clonotype with many counts. The gene calls are TRBV12-3 or TRBV12-4 and TRBJ2-7, with 13 positions matching TRBD2. The J segment lost 3 bases and the V segment lost 4 bases, leaving 3 bases of the junction unmatched. CDR3 length equals 15 residues. In DNA, the CDR3 is TGTGCCAGCAGTTGGGGACTAGCGGGAATCTACGAGCAGTACTTC. Translation gives CASSWGLAGIYEQYF.

The V call is TRBV27, the J call TRBJ2-7; D gene unclear. CDR3 length: 16 amino acids. The V gene lost 2 bases and the J gene lost 3 bases, with 17 bases spanning the gap. CDR1 and CDR2 (germline): MNHEY, SMNVEV (reference sequence). The CDR3 reads CASSLSIGPLGYEQYF. The DNA for the CDR3 is TGTGCCAGCAGTTTAAGCATTGGCCCCTTAGGCTACGAGCAGTACTTC.

The sample holds a few counts of this clonotype. The CDR3 spells CASSLTGIRYNEQFF. The CDR3 DNA reads as TGCGCCAGCAGCTTGACAGGTATACGGTACAATGAGCAGTTCTTC. The V call is TRBV5-1, the J call TRBJ2-1, with D maybe TRBD1 (5 bases). The CDR3 length is 15 residues. Germline V gene lookup returns CDR1 SGHRS and CDR2 YFSETQ. V gave up 1 base and J gave up 4 bases, with 12 bases separating them.

This clonotype was counted between two and nine times. The chain recombines TRBV19 with TRBJ2-7; D tentatively reads TRBD1 or TRBD2 (5 bases each). V dropped 3 bases and J dropped 2 bases, with 11 bases sitting between them. Germline assignment: CDR1 LNHDA and CDR2 SQIVND (reference sequence). This CDR3 comprises 14 residues. The CDR3 protein is CASSISWGTYEQYF. Here the CDR3 DNA reads TGTGCCAGTAGTATCTCTTGGGGGACCTACGAGCAGTACTTC.

The rearrangement joins TRBV11-1 to TRBJ1-3; 9 bases align to TRBD1. This CDR3 comprises 18 residues. The V gene end was trimmed by 7 bases and the J gene end by 1 base; junction bases not matched to a gene: 14. Per germline, CDR1 SGHAT and CDR2 FQDESV (reference sequence). CDR3 region: CASTPTGQGNPSGNTIYF. The DNA for the CDR3 is TGTGCCAGCACCCCTACGGGACAGGGAAACCCTTCTGGAAACACCATATATTTT.

Ten or more counts support this clonotype. V gene TRBV5-1 combines with J gene TRBJ2-7; D not certain. Germline assignment: CDR1 SGHRS and CDR2 YFSETQ. Trimming removed 4 bases from V and 2 bases from J, with 16 bases in between. The CDR3 contains 15 residues. The CDR3 loop is CASSPRRHLAYEQYF. CDR3 coding DNA: TGCGCCAGCAGCCCACGGCGTCACCTGGCCTACGAGCAGTACTTC.

This clonotype has more than one count but fewer than ten. The rearrangement links TRBV2 to TRBJ2-2; perhaps TRBD2 as D (5 bases). The CDR3 runs to 15 residues. Trimming removed 1 base from V and 7 bases from J, with 13 bases in between. CDR1 is SNHLY and CDR2 is FYNNEI in the germline V gene. CDR3 DNA sequence: TGTGCCAGCAGTGAAGGGCTAGCCTTCTTCGGGGAGCTGTTTTTT. As protein: CASSEGLAFFGELFF.

This clonotype showed up just a few times. The chain employs TRBV20-1 and TRBJ2-7; no clear D. Germline CDR1 is DFQATT and CDR2 is SNEGSKA (reference sequence). V dropped 8 bases and J dropped 2 bases, with 10 bases sitting between them. The CDR3 contains 11 residues. CDR3 region: CSKGSPYEQYF. CDR3 in DNA: TGCAGTAAAGGTAGCCCCTACGAGCAGTACTTC.

V usage is TRBV29-1 and J usage is TRBJ2-1, with 8 bases identical to TRBD2. The ends lost 6 bases at V and 5 bases at J; junction bases unmatched: 9. Germline V lookup: CDR1 SQVTM, CDR2 ANQGSEA. The CDR3 has 14 amino acids. CDR3 sequence: CSVDTSGLNNEQFF. DNA for the CDR3: TGCAGCGTGGATACTAGCGGACTGAACAATGAGCAGTTCTTC.

This clonotype was observed a handful of times. This chain uses TRBV3-1 with TRBJ2-1; D tentatively reads TRBD1 or TRBD2 (5 bases each). Per the germline V gene, CDR1 is LGHDT and CDR2 is YNNKEL (reference sequence). The CDR3 is made up of 15 amino acids. Trimming took 2 bases from V and 2 from J, leaving 10 bases between them. The CDR3 DNA sequence: TGTGCCAGCAGCCAAAGGGGAGTAGCCTACAATGAGCAGTTCTTC. Protein: CASSQRGVAYNEQFF.

The rearrangement uses TRBV18 and TRBJ2-7, with D perhaps assigned TRBD1 or TRBD2 (5 bases each). Per the germline V gene, CDR1 is KGHSH and CDR2 is LQKENI. Trimming took 2 bases from V and 7 from J, leaving 12 bases between them. This CDR3 has 13 residues. CDR3 bases: TGTGCCAGCTCACCAATGAGGGGCTGGGAGCAGTACTTC. This sequence encodes CASSPMRGWEQYF. The full variable domain, completed using reference TRBV18 and TRBJ2-7, is NAGVMQNPRHLVRRRGQEARLRCSPMKGHSHVYWYRQLPEEGLKFMVYLQKENIIDESGMPKERFSAEFPKEGPSILRIQQVVRGDSAAYFCASSPMRGWEQYFGPGTRLTVT.

The rearrangement uses TRBV28 and TRBJ2-5; TRBD2 aligns across 7 bases. After removal of 5 bases from V and 5 bases from J, the junction contained 14 bases not matched to a gene. There are 16 residues in the CDR3. The germline gives CDR1 MDHEN, CDR2 SYDVKM. This CDR3 is CASSALQAGLSETQYF. The CDR3 nucleotides read TGTGCCAGCAGTGCCCTCCAAGCGGGACTCTCGGAGACCCAGTACTTC.

There are a few counts of this clonotype. The V call is TRBV9, the J call TRBJ2-1, with D maybe TRBD1 (6 bases). This CDR3 is built from 12 residues. Germline values: CDR1 SGDLS, CDR2 YYNGEE. Deletions cut 3 bases from V and 9 bases from J, with 10 bases between. The CDR3 region is CASSAQGPEQFF. As DNA, the CDR3 is TGTGCCAGCAGCGCCCAGGGGCCTGAGCAGTTCTTC.

This clonotype was found many times. The chain joins TRBV5-1 to TRBJ2-7; no definite D call. V dropped 4 bases and J dropped 3 bases, with 8 bases sitting between them. The CDR3 has 12 residues. Germline CDR1 reads SGHRS; CDR2 reads YFSETQ. The CDR3 region has the DNA TGCGCCAGCAGCACTGACGGCTACGAGCAGTACTTC. Its protein product is CASSTDGYEQYF.

The chain has TRBV29-1 and TRBJ2-3; TRBD2 matches at 11 bases. This CDR3 has 16 amino acids. Germline CDR1 is SQVTM and CDR2 is ANQGSEA. Trimming took 4 bases from V and 4 from J; bases not matched to a gene: 10. Written as DNA, the CDR3 is TGCAGCGTTGCCGCCACTAGCGGGAGTAGCCCAGATACGCAGTATTTT. This codes for CSVAATSGSSPDTQYF.

This chain joins TRBV18 and TRBJ1-2; D possibly corresponds to TRBD1 (5 bases). The V end lost 1 base, the J end lost 3 bases, and 15 bases lay between the germline ends. Germline values: CDR1 KGHSH, CDR2 LQKENI. The CDR3 sequence is 16 residues long. The CDR3 DNA sequence: TGTGCCAGCTCACCACGTTGGCGGGGGGACTACTATGGCTACACCTTC. Protein: CASSPRWRGDYYGYTF.

This clonotype has only a few counts. The chain links TRBV4-1 to TRBJ2-1; D is uncertain. With 3 bases removed from V and 5 bases from J, the gap between germline ends came to 17 bases. CDR3 length: 16 amino acids. CDR1 and CDR2 from the germline V gene are MGHRA and YSYEKL. The CDR3, as DNA: TGCGCCAGCAGCCATCCCGAAACCTTCGGACACAATGAGCAGTTCTTC. This encodes CASSHPETFGHNEQFF.

This clonotype appeared a few times. The CDR3 DNA sequence: TGCAGTGCTAGACTAGCGGGGTCCCTATGGAATGAGCAGTTCTTC. This encodes CSARLAGSLWNEQFF. This chain uses TRBV20-1 with TRBJ2-1, with 9 bases lining up with TRBD2. Trimming cost V 2 bases and J 7 bases; bases outside gene matches: 9. This CDR3 is built from 15 residues. Germline V gene lookup returns CDR1 DFQATT and CDR2 SNEGSKA (reference sequence).

The V gene is TRBV9, the J gene TRBJ1-6; 8 bases are shared with TRBD1. The germline V gene encodes CDR1 SGDLS and CDR2 YYNGEE. V lost 3 bases and J lost 7; bases outside the gene matches: 9. CDR3 size: 16 residues. The CDR3 sequence: CASSAFRDRPNSPLHF. In nucleotides, the CDR3 is TGTGCCAGCAGCGCGTTCCGGGACAGGCCAAATTCACCCCTCCACTTT.

This clonotype was observed a few times. The chain employs TRBV7-9 and TRBJ2-7; the D gene is possibly TRBD2 (6 bases). The CDR3 covers 16 residues. Germline V lookup: CDR1 SEHNR, CDR2 FQNEAQ (reference sequence). Trimming removed 2 bases at V and 4 bases at J, with 18 bases between. As DNA, the CDR3 is TGTGCCAGCAGCTTAAGGGACTCCCCACGGTTATACGAGCAGTACTTC. It specifies CASSLRDSPRLYEQYF.